This T cell receptor beta chain was observed in a study of shared clonotypes between healthy human individuals. V was pared by 5 bases and J by 6 bases, with 16 bases between. CDR1 and CDR2 (germline): SQVTM, ANQGSEA. CDR3 length: 14 residues. The data were produced by immunoSEQ multiplex PCR, yet TCRdb's version contains in-frame clones alone and is incomplete. The sample contains approximately 1,000,000 clones, 70% to 80% of which appear only once. This clone appeared a single time. The sample taken for sequencing was memory CD4+ T cells from PBMCs. The subset: CD45RA-negative fraction. The J gene is TRBJ2-2, the V gene TRBV29-1, with TRBD1 as a possible D gene (6 bases). The receptor comes from a young man in good health. Some clones in this sample may be carry-over from other donors' samples. Here the CDR3 DNA reads TGCAGCGTTCGACGGAGTAAGGGGGCCGGGGAGCTGTTTTTT. Residues: CSVRRSKGAGELFF.